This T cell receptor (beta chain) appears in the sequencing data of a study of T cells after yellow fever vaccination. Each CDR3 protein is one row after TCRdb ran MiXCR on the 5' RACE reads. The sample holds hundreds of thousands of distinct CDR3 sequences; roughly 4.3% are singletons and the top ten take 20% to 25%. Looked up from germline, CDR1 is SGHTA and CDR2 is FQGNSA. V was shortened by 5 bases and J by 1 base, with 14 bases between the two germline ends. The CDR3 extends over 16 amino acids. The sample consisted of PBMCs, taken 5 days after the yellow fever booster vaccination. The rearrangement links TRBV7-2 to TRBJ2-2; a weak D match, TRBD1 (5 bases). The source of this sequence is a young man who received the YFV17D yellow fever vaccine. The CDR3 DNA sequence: TGTGCCAGCAGCGCACTAAGGGGCCTGAACACCGGGGAGCTGTTTTTT. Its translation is CASSALRGLNTGELFF.